This T cell receptor beta chain was observed in a study of T cell responses to AZD1222 COVID-19 vaccine. General study findings and limits: Among the donors, most were white British and more were female, and clonal diversity was possibly underestimated. Baseline serostatus was positive in only 5 to 7 AZD1222 recipients.

The V end was cut by 4 bases, the J end by 4 bases, with 11 bases between. Germline V lookup: CDR1 LNHDA, CDR2 SQIVND (reference sequence). There are 14 residues in the CDR3. A remark on this clone: What it binds is not known.

Using immunoSEQ multiplex PCR, the repertoire was profiled, and TCRdb retains in-frame clones only, with some absent. The profile shows about 130,000 clones, more than 85% of them singletons. The chain has TRBV19 and TRBJ1-3; D unresolved. Sequenced material: peripheral blood, taken on day 0 of AZD1222 vaccination. This clonotype was obtained from an adult in good health. The CDR3 DNA is TGTGCCAGTAGTAAGGTGGGCAGCGGAAACACCATATATTTT. Translated: CASSKVGSGNTIYF.